This entry describes one T cell receptor beta chain. These data belong to a study of blood T cell repertoires in COVID-19. Whole-study context: The samples span acute and convalescent COVID-19 from the United States, Italy and Spain. The analysed material was cDNA or gDNA that came from T cells, B-cell-depleted T cells, or PBMCs.

The J segment lost 5 bases and the V segment lost 1 base, leaving 14 bases of the junction unmatched. The length of the CDR3 is 18 residues. Looked up from germline, CDR1 is LGHNA and CDR2 is YSLEER. Original analysis: Estimation of nucleated cell counts was performed using reference gene primer amplification. Repertoires were generated with immunoSEQ multiplex PCR, while TCRdb's copy carries only in-frame clones and drops some. Clone size and the V and J calls come from that table; the DNA yielded D and trimming. The table has 100,000 or so clones, about 84% seen once. This clonotype was sampled from a human donor in a cohort sampled during active COVID-19. The specimen sequenced was peripheral blood. J is TRBJ2-5 and V is TRBV4-3; 9 bases match TRBD2. CDR3 sequence reads: CASSQVTSGAGPWETQYF. DNA of the CDR3: TGCGCCAGCAGCCAAGTGACTAGCGGAGCCGGGCCATGGGAGACCCAGTACTTC.